Following are 21 T cell receptor beta chains from one sample sequenced in a study of blood T cells in healthy people across ages. Using a J-beta primer mix together with a sample-barcoded 5' primer, a second PCR was run for about 6 to 11 cycles. TCRdb passed the 5' RACE reads through MiXCR, listing each CDR3 protein once. Here the sample spans 1.5 million to 2 million distinct CDR3 sequences, about 35% being singletons. Sequencing was performed on blood. These receptors originate from a woman under 40 in good health.

The rearrangement joins TRBV7-6 to TRBJ1-2; TRBD1 aligns across 7 bases. CDR1 and CDR2 from the germline V gene are SGHVS and FNYEAQ. This CDR3 is built from 15 residues. V shed 5 bases and J 3 bases; nucleotides not matched to a gene: 9. CDR3 protein: CASSALDRVDYGYTF. As DNA, the CDR3 is TGTGCCAGCAGCGCCCTAGACAGGGTGGACTATGGCTACACCTTC.

CDR3 coding DNA: TGCGCCAGCAGCTTGATTGCGGGACCGAACACTGAAGCTTTCTTT. Translating it yields CASSLIAGPNTEAFF. This chain uses TRBV5-1 with TRBJ1-1; a possible D gene is TRBD1 (5 bases). Trimming stripped 1 base from V and 1 base from J, with 11 bases between. The CDR3 sequence is 15 residues long. In germline, CDR1 is SGHRS, CDR2 YFSETQ.

The CDR3 loop reads CASSYEGDFQETQYF. The CDR3 DNA reads as TGTGCCAGCAGTTACGAGGGGGATTTCCAAGAGACCCAGTACTTC. J is TRBJ2-5 and V is TRBV6-6, with D possibly being TRBD1 (6 bases). V was cut by 2 bases and J by 1 base, with 11 bases left in between. The CDR3 sequence is 15 residues long. Germline CDR1 and CDR2: MNHNY and SVGAGI (reference sequence).

The chain joins TRBV6-1 to TRBJ2-1; TRBD2 matches at 11 bases. CDR3 size: 17 residues. Trimming removed 6 bases from V and 5 bases from J; junction bases left unmatched: 12. Germline loops: CDR1 MNHNS, CDR2 SASEGT. Here the CDR3 DNA reads TGTGCCAGCAGCCAGAGGGGGGCTAGCGGGGGGAACAATGAGCAGTTCTTC. As protein: CASSQRGASGGNNEQFF.

There are a few counts of this clonotype. The chain has TRBV3-1 and TRBJ2-3; D gene unclear. CDR1 and CDR2 from the germline V gene are LGHDT and YNNKEL (reference sequence). V was clipped by 2 bases and J by 3 bases, with 12 bases between them. This CDR3 spans 15 amino acids. The CDR3: CASSQTALVTDTQYF. Written as DNA, the CDR3 is TGTGCCAGCAGCCAAACGGCGCTAGTGACAGATACGCAGTATTTT.

The genes are TRBV21-1 and TRBJ1-2; the table's D call of TRBD1 was not tested on the DNA. TRBV21-1 is given as a pseudogene. The CDR3 contains 14 residues. The CDR3 spells CASSAGTVYGGYTF. CDR3 nucleotide sequence: TGTGCCAGCAGCGCCGGGACAGTTTATGGAGGCTACACCTTC.

J is TRBJ2-1 and V is TRBV27; TRBD1 might be the D (6 bases). CDR3 length: 16 residues. Per the germline V gene, CDR1 is MNHEY and CDR2 is SMNVEV (reference sequence). Trimming pared 2 bases from V and 6 bases from J, leaving 17 bases between. Here the CDR3 reads CASSLGQRLTGNEQFF. As DNA, the CDR3 is TGTGCCAGCAGTTTAGGACAGCGCCTTACCGGCAATGAGCAGTTCTTC.

This clonotype was detected only a few times. The CDR3 sequence is CSAPGGGNEQFF. CDR3 bases: TGCAGTGCCCCCGGTGGGGGCAATGAGCAGTTCTTC. The J gene is TRBJ2-1, the V gene TRBV20-1; D tentatively reads TRBD1 or TRBD2 (5 bases each). V was pared by 6 bases and J by 6 bases, with 12 bases between. This CDR3 has 12 residues. Germline values: CDR1 DFQATT, CDR2 SNEGSKA (reference sequence).

The sample holds many counts of this clonotype. The CDR3 region has the DNA TGCAGCGCTAGGACAGGGGCCAATGAGCAGTTCTTC. This gives the protein CSARTGANEQFF. The chain is built from TRBV29-1 and TRBJ2-1; TRBD1 matches at 9 bases. Losses at the gene ends were 7 bases for V and 6 bases for J; bases not matched to a gene: 4. In germline, CDR1 is SQVTM, CDR2 ANQGSEA. The CDR3 is made up of 12 amino acids.

This chain links TRBV6-2 or TRBV6-3 with TRBJ1-1, with unresolved D. The ends were cut back, 0 bases at V and 5 bases at J, with 16 bases in the middle. The CDR3 extends over 16 amino acids. CDR1 MNHEY and CDR2 SVGEGT come from the germline V gene. CDR3 DNA sequence: TGTGCCAGCAGTTACTCGATAAAAGTTTTGGGGACTGAAGCTTTCTTT. Translated, it gives CASSYSIKVLGTEAFF.

V usage is TRBV7-9 and J usage is TRBJ2-1, with 14 nucleotides matching TRBD2. CDR1 is SEHNR, CDR2 FQNEAQ, per germline (reference sequence). This CDR3 spans 16 amino acids. Germline trimming cut 5 bases from V and 8 bases from J; bases unmatched to any gene: 8. CDR3 residues: CASSLRLAGGLDEQFF. The CDR3 nucleotides read TGTGCCAGCAGCCTCCGACTAGCGGGAGGGCTGGATGAGCAGTTCTTC.

This clonotype was found once. This chain links TRBV5-1 with TRBJ2-3; D may be TRBD2 (6 bases). Trimming removed 1 base at V and 4 bases at J, with 13 bases between. In germline, CDR1 is SGHRS, CDR2 YFSETQ. This CDR3 is built from 15 residues. The CDR3 here is CASSLRTKIADTQYF. In DNA, the CDR3 is TGCGCCAGCAGCTTGCGGACTAAGATCGCAGATACGCAGTATTTT.

This clonotype came up a few times. This rearrangement joins TRBV12-3 or TRBV12-4 to TRBJ2-5; 9 nucleotides match TRBD2. Trimming at V came to 7 bases and at J to 7 bases, leaving 16 bases not matched to a gene. The CDR3 loop spans 16 amino acids. Here the CDR3 reads CASTPPSWRGGGTQYF. The CDR3 nucleotides read TGTGCCAGCACCCCACCCAGTTGGCGGGGGGGTGGGACCCAGTACTTC.

This chain links TRBV20-1 with TRBJ1-2, with D unclear. Germline V CDR1 and CDR2: DFQATT, SNEGSKA (reference sequence). The CDR3 runs 10 residues. The CDR3 region has the DNA TGCAGCCTGGAACAGAAGGGCTACACCTTC. Translated: CSLEQKGYTF.

The chain uses TRBV15 and TRBJ2-3; the D is unclear. V was cut by 4 bases and J by 8 bases, with 13 bases left in between. The germline V gene has CDR1 LNHNV and CDR2 YYDKDF (reference sequence). The CDR3 loop spans 13 amino acids. The CDR3 loop reads CATSTSPSFTQYF. The CDR3 DNA is TGTGCCACCAGCACAAGCCCTAGTTTTACGCAGTATTTT.

The CDR3 DNA sequence: TGCAGTGCTCAGGACAGACTACAGGGGACAGATACGCAGTATTTT. Translating it yields CSAQDRLQGTDTQYF. The chain has TRBV20-1 and TRBJ2-3, with 7 bases identical to TRBD1. V was clipped by 5 bases and J by 3 bases; unmatched bases: 11. Germline CDR1 reads DFQATT; CDR2 reads SNEGSKA (reference sequence). This CDR3 region has 15 residues.

CDR3 sequence: CASSNRDSRGEQFF. The CDR3 DNA follows: TGTGCCAGCAGCAACCGGGACTCACGGGGTGAGCAGTTCTTC. The gene calls are TRBV9 and TRBJ2-1; D may be TRBD2 (6 bases). Germline CDR1 is SGDLS and CDR2 is YYNGEE. CDR3 length equals 14 residues. V was clipped by 4 bases and J by 9 bases, with 17 bases between them.

Details on this clonotype: Only one base separates this from a far larger clonotype, so it likely reflects a read error. V and J are TRBV7-9 and TRBJ2-1, with 12 bases identical to TRBD2. CDR3 length equals 15 residues. Germline CDR1 is SEHNR and CDR2 is FQNEAQ (reference sequence). Trimming cost V 1 base and J 9 bases; bases outside gene matches: 4. In DNA, the CDR3 is TGTGCCAGCAGCTTAGGACTAGCGGGGGACACTGAGCAGTTCTTC. Translation: CASSLGLAGDTEQFF.

Note on this clonotype: The junction and the germline gene differ at one end; a read error may be behind it. This chain connects TRBV15 to TRBJ2-1; D not resolved. CDR1 is LNHNV, CDR2 YYDKDF, per germline (reference sequence). This CDR3 spans 14 amino acids. The CDR3 DNA reads TGTGCCTCCAGCAGAGATGCACCCAACAATGAGCAGTTCTTC. Encoded protein: CASSRDAPNNEQFF.

The chain carries TRBV20-1 and TRBJ2-1; 7 bases map to TRBD2. CDR3 size: 16 residues. J was trimmed by 1 base and V by 6 bases; bases with no gene match: 12. CDR1 and CDR2 from the germline V gene are DFQATT and SNEGSKA (reference sequence). Here the CDR3 reads CSAAPLAGASYNEQFF. The CDR3 DNA follows: TGCAGTGCCGCCCCCCTGGCGGGAGCTTCCTACAATGAGCAGTTCTTC.

This clonotype was seen only a few times. The chain recombines TRBV20-1 with TRBJ2-5, with 8 bases lining up with TRBD1. The CDR3 contains 12 residues. In germline, CDR1 is DFQATT, CDR2 SNEGSKA (reference sequence). V shed 6 bases and J 11 bases; nucleotides not matched to a gene: 11. CDR3 in amino acids: CSARTGSYGQYF. CDR3 nucleotide sequence: TGCAGTGCCCGGACAGGGTCCTACGGGCAGTACTTC.